This is a list of T cell receptor beta chains from one sample in a study of cytomegalovirus exposure and HLA in healthy donors. TCRdb's table, derived via immunoSEQ multiplex PCR, lists solely in-frame clones and lacks some. With fewer than 150,000 clones in the sample, the ten largest clones hold 2.7%. The sequenced sample was PBMCs. The receptor source for this set is a man aged 35-49 years in good health and CMV-seronegative. Both conserved end residues are part of each CDR3. Fields, in order: CDR3 length, D gene, J gene, V gene, CDR3 DNA, CDR3 protein. The D gene is left open where the match is weak.

>16|NA|TRBJ2-7|TRBV6-9
TGTGCCAGCAGCCCCTTATATGGGAAATTCGGAGGCGAGCAGTACTTC
CASSPLYGKFGGEQYF
>15|NA|TRBJ2-3|TRBV5-5
TGTGCCAGCAGCCCCAGAAACTATGGCACAGATACGCAGTATTTT
CASSPRNYGTDTQYF
>15|NA|TRBJ2-1|TRBV13
TGTGCCAGCAGCTTACGGGGGGCTGGGTACAATGAGCAGTTCTTC
CASSLRGAGYNEQFF
>15|TRBD1|TRBJ2-7|TRBV19
TGTGCCAGTAGTGGATCCGGGACAGCAACCTACGAGCAGTACTTC
CASSGSGTATYEQYF
>15|TRBD1|TRBJ1-1|TRBV15
TGTGCCACCAGCTCCGGGGACAGGGCAGACACTGAAGCTTTCTTT
CATSSGDRADTEAFF
>14|NA|TRBJ2-5|TRBV5-4
TGTGCCAGCAGCTTGCAGGGCGCTAGGGAGACCCAGTACTTC
CASSLQGARETQYF
>15|TRBD1|TRBJ2-7|TRBV7-2
TGTGCCAGCAGCTTATCCAGGGGGCCCCCCTACGAGCAGTACTTC
CASSLSRGPPYEQYF
>17|TRBD2|TRBJ2-7|TRBV5-1
TGCGCCAGCAGCTTGGTCGCCCGTAGCGGGGGGGCCTACGAGCAGTACTTC
CASSLVARSGGAYEQYF
>14|NA|TRBJ2-1|TRBV5-1
TGCGCCAGCAGCTTGGTCGGCGGGTCGTCGGAGCAGTTCTTC
CASSLVGGSSEQFF
>14|NA|TRBJ1-4|TRBV9
TGTGCCAGCAGCGTTAGCGGGCAGGGCGAAAAACTGTTTTTT
CASSVSGQGEKLFF
>13|TRBD1|TRBJ1-2|TRBV7-2
TGTGCCAGCAGCCTGGACAGGATCTATGGCTACACCTTC
CASSLDRIYGYTF
>14|TRBD1|TRBJ1-3|TRBV19
TGTGCCAGTAGGGCCTTGGACAGGGAAAACACCATATATTTT
CASRALDRENTIYF
>16|TRBD2|TRBJ2-1|TRBV4-2
TGTGCCAGCAGCCAGGACCCGGGACTAGCGAGGAATGAGCAGTTCTTC
CASSQDPGLARNEQFF
>14|TRBD1|TRBJ1-2|TRBV27
TGTGCCAGCAGTGGGACAGGGAAAAACTATGGCTACACCTTC
CASSGTGKNYGYTF
>13|TRBD1|TRBJ1-2|TRBV10-3
TGTGCCATCAGCCGGACAGGGTTAGGTGGCTACACCTTC
CAISRTGLGGYTF
>15|NA|TRBJ2-3|TRBV6-1
TGTGCCGCTTCCCGAGCCGGGATCGACACAGATACGCAGTATTTT
CAASRAGIDTDTQYF
>15|TRBD1|TRBJ2-2|TRBV4-3
TGCGCCAGCAGCCAAAGGACAGGGGGATCCGGGGAGCTGTTTTTT
CASSQRTGGSGELFF
>13|NA|TRBJ1-2|TRBV2
TGTGCCAGCAGTGGAGACAGTAACTATGGCTACACCTTC
CASSGDSNYGYTF
>17|TRBD2|TRBJ2-7|TRBV7-2
TGTGCCAGCAGCTCCAGACTAGCGGGGGGGCCGAACTACGAGCAGTACTTC
CASSSRLAGGPNYEQYF
>12|NA|TRBJ2-1|TRBV19
TGTGCCAGTCTGGACACTTACAATGAGCAGTTCTTC
CASLDTYNEQFF
>17|TRBD1|TRBJ2-3|TRBV5-1
TGCGCCAGCAGCTCAACAGGGGGCCCGGGGGGTACAGATACGCAGTATTTT
CASSSTGGPGGTDTQYF
>18|NA|TRBJ2-1|TRBV7-3
TGTGCCAGCAGCTTAATCCCATTGGGCGGGGTCTCCTACAATGAGCAGTTCTTC
CASSLIPLGGVSYNEQFF
>15|TRBD1|TRBJ2-6|TRBV6-1
TGTGCCATTCAGACAGGGGGCGCTGGGGCCAACGTCCTGACTTTC
CAIQTGGAGANVLTF
>15|NA|TRBJ1-1|TRBV7-2
TGTGCCAGCAGCCGTAGGGTTGCGGGGAACACTGAAGCTTTCTTT
CASSRRVAGNTEAFF
>14|TRBD1|TRBJ1-6|TRBV6-5
TGTGCCAGCAGTCCAGGGGGGTCGGATTCACCCCTCCACTTT
CASSPGGSDSPLHF
>13|NA|TRBJ2-7|TRBV4-1
TGCGCCAGCAGCCATCCCCGGCGAGGCGAGCAGTACTTC
CASSHPRRGEQYF
>14|TRBD1|TRBJ1-5|TRBV5-5
TGTGCCAGCAGCTGGGGGACAGGGGGACAGCCCCAGCATTTT
CASSWGTGGQPQHF
>16|TRBD1|TRBJ1-1|TRBV5-4
TGTGCCAGCAGCTTGGGTCAGGGGGCTCTGGACGCTGAAGCTTTCTTT
CASSLGQGALDAEAFF
>15|TRBD1|TRBJ1-1|TRBV4-3
TGCGCCAGCAGCCAAGAGGGGGACAGACGCACTGAAGCTTTCTTT
CASSQEGDRRTEAFF
>16|TRBD1|TRBJ1-4|TRBV7-6
TGTGCCAGCAGGCTAGGGGGCCGGGCAACTAATGAAAAACTGTTTTTT
CASRLGGRATNEKLFF
>14|TRBD1|TRBJ2-7|TRBV27
TGTGCCAGCAGTTTCGGGGACAGAACCTACGAGCAGTACTTC
CASSFGDRTYEQYF
>18|NA|TRBJ2-3|TRBV7-2
TGTGCCAGCAGCCCCCGTGGCGGCCCCCGTGCTAGCACAGATACGCAGTATTTT
CASSPRGGPRASTDTQYF
>17|NA|TRBJ1-5|TRBV5-1
TGCGCCAGCAGCCGCGGGGAGGGGGTGATTGGGAATCAGCCCCAGCATTTT
CASSRGEGVIGNQPQHF
>15|TRBD1|TRBJ1-2|TRBV6-6
TGTGCCAGCAGTTACTCGGACAGGGCCAGCTATGGCTACACCTTC
CASSYSDRASYGYTF
>14|TRBD1|TRBJ2-7|TRBV7-9
TGTGCCAGCAGCCAGGGACAGAGCTCCTACGAGCAGTACTTC
CASSQGQSSYEQYF
>16|TRBD2|TRBJ2-3|TRBV7-2
TGTGCCAGCAGCCCACTAGCGGGGCTTAGCACAGATACGCAGTATTTT
CASSPLAGLSTDTQYF
>16|NA|TRBJ1-2|TRBV5-5
TGTGCCAGCAGCCCGGGCCCACAGGGTCCCCACTATGGCTACACCTTC
CASSPGPQGPHYGYTF
>13|NA|TRBJ2-5|TRBV7-6
TGTGCCAGCAGCTTAGACAGTCTAGAGACCCAGTACTTC
CASSLDSLETQYF
>16|NA|TRBJ1-1|TRBV28
TGTGCCAGCAGTTTTCCCACACAGTACATGAACACTGAAGCTTTCTTT
CASSFPTQYMNTEAFF
>16|TRBD1|TRBJ2-3|TRBV11-2
TGTGCCAGCAGCTTAGATATGACAGGGAGAGGAGATACGCAGTATTTT
CASSLDMTGRGDTQYF
>15|TRBD1|TRBJ1-2|TRBV18
TGTGCCAGCTCACCCGCGACAGGGGGAGTCTATGGCTACACCTTC
CASSPATGGVYGYTF
>14|NA|TRBJ1-1|TRBV6-5
TGTGCCAGCAGTCCCACCGGGGGGAGGATTGAAGCTTTCTTT
CASSPTGGRIEAFF